Each of the 30 T cell receptor beta chains below was sequenced from the same sample in a study of T cell responses to AZD1222 COVID-19 vaccine. Some clones are missing from TCRdb's copy, which holds only in-frame ones; the method was immunoSEQ multiplex PCR. Here the sample spans about 120,000 clones, roughly 88% being singletons. This specimen consisted of peripheral blood, obtained on day 0 of AZD1222 vaccination. The receptors derive from an adult in good health.

The chain combines TRBV6-6 with TRBJ1-1; the match to TRBD1 covers 9 bases. Germline trimming cut 5 bases from V and 1 base from J; bases unmatched to any gene: 5. CDR3 length: 15 residues. Germline assignment: CDR1 MNHNY and CDR2 SVGAGI (reference sequence). In DNA, the CDR3 is TGTGCCAGCAGTAAAGGACAGGGGACGAACACTGAAGCTTTCTTT. Its protein is CASSKGQGTNTEAFF.

V is TRBV7-2 and J is TRBJ2-7; unclear D gene. Trimming took 5 bases from V and 2 from J, leaving 16 bases between them. Germline V gene sequence: CDR1 SGHTA, CDR2 FQGNSA. The CDR3 covers 15 residues. CDR3 DNA: TGTGCCAGCAGCCTCCGACAAGGCCGTACCTACGAGCAGTACTTC. It encodes CASSLRQGRTYEQYF.

V usage is TRBV7-6 and J usage is TRBJ1-1, with 7 positions matching TRBD1. The CDR3 runs 13 residues. Germline V gene sequence: CDR1 SGHVS, CDR2 FNYEAQ. J gave up 8 bases and V 3 bases, and 6 bases lay outside the gene matches. In DNA form, the CDR3 reads TGTGCCAGCAGCTTGGGACCACAGGGGGAAGCTTTCTTT. It translates to CASSLGPQGEAFF.

This clone has only one observation. CDR3 in DNA: TGTGCCAGCAGCCCCGTCGGCACCGGGGAGCTGTTTTTT. Translated: CASSPVGTGELFF. V is TRBV5-5 and J is TRBJ2-2; D is unclear. This CDR3 comprises 13 residues. Per germline, CDR1 SGHKS and CDR2 YYEKEE (reference sequence). The V gene lost 4 bases and the J gene lost 4 bases, with 8 bases spanning the gap.

The genes are TRBV12-3 or TRBV12-4 and TRBJ2-1; D unclear. CDR3 size: 11 residues. Deletions cut 8 bases from V and 6 bases from J, with 8 bases between. The CDR3 DNA is TGTGCCAGCTCAGGCGTCAATGAGCAGTTCTTC. Protein sequence: CASSGVNEQFF.

This chain links TRBV5-6 with TRBJ2-7; TRBD1 agrees at 8 bases. Germline V CDR1 and CDR2: SGHDT, YYEEEE. CDR3 length: 15 residues. V lost 0 bases to trimming and J lost 1 base; unmatched junction nucleotides: 3. Here the CDR3 DNA reads TGTGCCAGCAGCTTGGCCGGGACAGGATCCTACGAGCAGTACTTC. Translating gives CASSLAGTGSYEQYF.

The chain has TRBV7-2 and TRBJ2-5; 7 positions agree with TRBD2. The trim removed 5 bases at V and 8 bases at J, leaving 11 bases unmatched. This CDR3 has 14 amino acids. CDR1 is SGHTA, CDR2 FQGNSA, per germline. The CDR3 sequence: CASSPQTSISTQYF. The CDR3 DNA reads as TGTGCCAGCAGCCCCCAGACTAGCATTTCTACCCAGTACTTC.

The chain links TRBV29-1 to TRBJ1-1; D is ambiguous. CDR1 is SQVTM and CDR2 is ANQGSEA in the germline V gene. CDR3 length: 11 residues. Deletions cut 6 bases from V and 4 bases from J, with 9 bases between. CDR3 loop: CSVQRSTEAFF. CDR3 bases: TGCAGCGTCCAAAGGTCCACTGAAGCTTTCTTT.

This rearrangement joins TRBV9 to TRBJ2-1; 9 bases fit TRBD1. The CDR3 extends over 14 amino acids. V lost 1 base, J lost 8 bases, and 4 bases stayed unmatched. Per germline, CDR1 SGDLS and CDR2 YYNGEE. The CDR3 bases are TGTGCCAGCAGCGTACTACAGGGGGCCGATGAGCAGTTCTTC. Protein product: CASSVLQGADEQFF.

The chain employs TRBV19 and TRBJ2-1; no clear D gene. This CDR3 contains 13 residues. Looked up from germline, CDR1 is LNHDA and CDR2 is SQIVND (reference sequence). Trimming left V 5 bases short and J 10 bases short, with 15 bases between. The CDR3 DNA is TGTGCCAGTAGTGCCTTCCCCCGGCAGGAGCAGTTCTTC. This translates into CASSAFPRQEQFF.

This CDR3 reads CASRGRSTGNTEAFF. In nucleotides, the CDR3 is TGTGCCAGTAGAGGCCGCTCCACAGGGAACACTGAAGCTTTCTTT. This chain uses TRBV19 with TRBJ1-1; TRBD1 might be the D (5 bases). The ends were cut back, 6 bases at V and 1 base at J, with 15 bases in the middle. CDR1 LNHDA and CDR2 SQIVND come from the germline V gene (reference sequence). CDR3 length: 15 amino acids. Together with reference TRBV19 and TRBJ1-1, the CDR3 gives the full variable domain: DGGITQSPKYLFRKEGQNVTLSCEQNLNHDAMYWYRQDPGQGLRLIYYSQIVNDFQKGDIAEGYSVSREKKESFPLTVTSAQKNPTAFYLCASRGRSTGNTEAFFGQGTRLTVV.

V is TRBV7-6 and J is TRBJ1-3; no firm D call. The length of the CDR3 is 15 residues. The V gene lost 2 bases and the J gene lost 0 bases, with 8 bases spanning the gap. Germline V gene data show CDR1 as SGHVS and CDR2 as FNYEAQ. CDR3 nucleotide sequence: TGTGCCAGCAGCTTAAACGGAGGCTCTGGAAACACCATATATTTT. This sequence encodes CASSLNGGSGNTIYF.

In the case of this clone: The same CDR3 arises from other DNA sequences in this sample as well. The chain joins TRBV6-5 to TRBJ2-7, with D possibly TRBD1 on 5 matching bases. Between the trimmed V and J ends, which lost 6 bases and 2 bases, there was a span of 14 bases. This CDR3 contains 14 residues. The germline V gene encodes CDR1 MNHEY and CDR2 SVGAGI. In nucleotides, the CDR3 is TGTGCCAGCAGCGTTATAGACAGTACCTACGAGCAGTACTTC. Residues: CASSVIDSTYEQYF.

The V and J genes are TRBV7-9 and TRBJ2-7, with D possibly TRBD1 on 5 matching bases. Germline values: CDR1 SEHNR, CDR2 FQNEAQ (reference sequence). Trimming removed 5 bases at V and 7 bases at J, with 12 bases between. The CDR3 is made up of 12 amino acids. The CDR3 DNA follows: TGTGCCAGCAGCCCAGGGATAGGAGAGCAGTACTTC. Its protein is CASSPGIGEQYF.

This chain uses TRBV7-3 with TRBJ2-5, with TRBD2 as a possible D gene (7 bases). The CDR3 is 14 amino acids. Trimming shortened V by 2 bases and J by 3 bases, and 10 bases separated the two germline ends. CDR1 is SGHTA, CDR2 FQGTGA, per germline. The CDR3 DNA follows: TGTGCCAGCAGCTTAGGGGGGGCAAAAGAGACCCAGTACTTC. This gives the protein CASSLGGAKETQYF.

The chain recombines TRBV11-1 with TRBJ1-3; unclear D gene. The V end was cut by 4 bases, the J end by 4 bases, with 14 bases between. This CDR3 has 15 amino acids. In germline, CDR1 is SGHAT, CDR2 FQDESV (reference sequence). The CDR3 bases are TGTGCCAGCAGCTCCGTTCGGGCGCTAGGAAACACCATATATTTT. Protein sequence: CASSSVRALGNTIYF.

This chain connects TRBV7-2 to TRBJ2-5; 9 bases line up with TRBD2. Trimming took 4 bases from V and 2 from J; bases not matched to a gene: 11. The CDR3 has 17 amino acids. CDR1 and CDR2 from the germline V gene are SGHTA and FQGNSA. CDR3 sequence reads: CASSSWATAGGQETQYF. The CDR3 DNA follows: TGTGCCAGCAGCTCCTGGGCTACGGCGGGGGGGCAAGAGACCCAGTACTTC.

The chain is built from TRBV9 and TRBJ1-5, with TRBD1 matching 7 bases. The V segment lost 4 bases and the J segment 3 bases; nucleotides outside the gene matches: 7. In germline, CDR1 is SGDLS, CDR2 YYNGEE. CDR3 size: 15 residues. The CDR3 nucleotides read TGTGCCAGCAGCCCGGGGGACAGCTACAATCAGCCCCAGCATTTT. It yields the protein CASSPGDSYNQPQHF.

The J gene is TRBJ2-6, the V gene TRBV6-5; D perhaps matches TRBD1 (5 bases). V was pared by 8 bases and J by 4 bases, with 9 bases between. Germline-derived CDR1 and CDR2 are MNHEY and SVGAGI. The CDR3 length is 13 residues. Written as DNA, the CDR3 is TGTGCCAGCTTCAGGGCCGGGGCCAACGTCCTGACTTTC. This translates into CASFRAGANVLTF.

The genes are TRBV7-2 and TRBJ1-5; 10 bases line up with TRBD1. The CDR3 covers 16 residues. Germline V gene sequence: CDR1 SGHTA, CDR2 FQGNSA. Trimming at V came to 3 bases and at J to 3 bases, leaving 5 bases not matched to a gene. The CDR3 DNA reads as TGTGCCAGCAGCTTCCACGGGACAGGGGTCAATCAGCCCCAGCATTTT. Protein sequence: CASSFHGTGVNQPQHF. Combining the CDR3 with reference TRBV7-2 and TRBJ1-5 gives the whole variable domain GAGVSQSPSNKVTEKGKDVELRCDPISGHTALYWYRQSLGQGLEFLIYFQGNSAPDKSGLPSDRFSAERTGGSVSTLTIQRTQQEDSAVYLCASSFHGTGVNQPQHFGDGTRLSIL.

The chain carries TRBV7-2 and TRBJ2-2, with 7 bases lining up with TRBD1. The germline CDR1 and CDR2 sequences are SGHTA and FQGNSA. CDR3 length: 15 amino acids. V lost 1 base and J lost 6; bases outside the gene matches: 5. The CDR3 spells CASSLVGQAAGELFF. The CDR3 region has the DNA TGTGCCAGCAGCTTAGTAGGACAGGCCGCCGGGGAGCTGTTTTTT. Supplemented by reference TRBV7-2 and TRBJ2-2, the full variable domain reads GAGVSQSPSNKVTEKGKDVELRCDPISGHTALYWYRQSLGQGLEFLIYFQGNSAPDKSGLPSDRFSAERTGGSVSTLTIQRTQQEDSAVYLCASSLVGQAAGELFFGEGSRLTVL.

This clone has just one count. The chain links TRBV6-5 to TRBJ1-1, with a tentative D call TRBD1 (6 bases). There are 12 residues in the CDR3. Germline V gene lookup returns CDR1 MNHEY and CDR2 SVGAGI. Trimming took off 6 bases at V and 7 bases at J, with 12 bases between the two ends. CDR3 sequence (DNA): TGTGCCAGCAGCCCCGGACAGCATGAAGCTTTCTTT. Its protein product is CASSPGQHEAFF.

The chain employs TRBV7-2 and TRBJ1-1, with D possibly matching TRBD1 (5 bases). Trimming cost V 0 bases and J 5 bases, with 10 bases left between them. The CDR3 length is 14 residues. In germline, CDR1 is SGHTA, CDR2 FQGNSA. The CDR3 protein is CASSLAPGRTEAFF. CDR3 DNA sequence: TGTGCCAGCAGCTTAGCTCCAGGGCGGACTGAAGCTTTCTTT.

V gene TRBV11-2 combines with J gene TRBJ1-1; the D gene is possibly TRBD1 (6 bases). Germline V gene data show CDR1 as SGHAT and CDR2 as FQNNGV. The CDR3 totals 15 residues. The germline V and J ends were trimmed by 0 bases and 0 bases, with 8 bases remaining between them. The CDR3, as DNA: TGTGCCAGCAGCTTAGAGGGGACACTGAACACTGAAGCTTTCTTT. This sequence encodes CASSLEGTLNTEAFF.

On this clone: Other DNA sequences from this sample encode an identical CDR3 as well. Here the CDR3 DNA reads TGTGCCAGCTCACCGGGTGGTAACACTGAAGCTTTCTTT. Amino acids: CASSPGGNTEAFF. The rearrangement joins TRBV18 to TRBJ1-1; D ambiguous. CDR3 size: 13 residues. Germline values: CDR1 KGHSH, CDR2 LQKENI. The V end lost 3 bases, the J end lost 2 bases, and 7 bases lay between the germline ends.

V and J are TRBV12-3 or TRBV12-4 and TRBJ2-5; D call uncertain. The CDR3 contains 12 residues. Between the trimmed V and J ends, which lost 3 bases and 4 bases, there was a span of 6 bases. CDR3 nucleotides: TGTGCCAGCAGTTTTGACGGAGAGACCCAGTACTTC. This gives the protein CASSFDGETQYF.

The rearrangement links TRBV19 to TRBJ2-2; TRBD1 matches 9 bases. Trimming took 6 bases from V and 3 from J; bases not matched to a gene: 8. The germline gives CDR1 LNHDA, CDR2 SQIVND (reference sequence). The CDR3 loop spans 16 amino acids. This CDR3 reads CASSARGTGHTGELFF. CDR3 bases: TGTGCCAGTAGCGCTCGCGGGACAGGGCACACCGGGGAGCTGTTTTTT.

V gene TRBV5-6 combines with J gene TRBJ2-1; tentative D call: TRBD1 (6 bases). V lost 2 bases, J lost 0 bases, and 12 bases lay in between. From germline, CDR1 is SGHDT and CDR2 YYEEEE. CDR3 length equals 16 residues. CDR3 region: CASSLAGTSSYNEQFF. CDR3 in DNA: TGTGCCAGCAGCTTAGCTGGGACAAGCTCCTACAATGAGCAGTTCTTC.

This clone has only a few counts. The chain has TRBV6-2 or TRBV6-3 and TRBJ1-2; possible D gene TRBD1, 5 bases. The CDR3 consists of 15 residues. V was shortened by 2 bases and J by 4 bases, with 14 bases between the two germline ends. Germline CDR1 MNHEY, CDR2 SVGEGT. In DNA, the CDR3 is TGTGCCAGCAGTTACAACAGGCCTCAGGGCTATGGCTACACCTTC. Amino acid sequence: CASSYNRPQGYGYTF.

As for this clone: The junction shows a germline mismatch at one end, possibly a read error. V is TRBV7-7 and J is TRBJ2-7; D may be TRBD1 (5 bases). Germline V gives CDR1 SSHAT, CDR2 FNYEAQ (reference sequence). This CDR3 comprises 13 residues. CDR3 DNA sequence: TGTGCTAGCAGCTTAGACAGTAGCTACGAGCAGTACTTC. This sequence encodes CASSLDSSYEQYF.